This T cell receptor beta chain is drawn from a study of blood T cell repertoires in COVID-19. Participant ages covered roughly 18 to 90 years across about two dozen US areas. Methods used by the authors: Amplification of reference gene primers was used by the study to estimate nucleated cell counts. Clones were sequenced by immunoSEQ multiplex PCR, and TCRdb holds only the in-frame ones, with some missing. That table gives V, J and clone size, and the DNA gave D and trimming. This table holds a few hundred thousand clones, about 80% found once. The CDR3 contains 15 residues. Trimming removed 3 bases from V and 0 bases from J, with 9 bases in between. From germline, CDR1 is SGHKS and CDR2 YYEKEE (reference sequence).

The TCR was taken from a man aged 45 to 65 who had recovered from COVID-19. Sequenced: PBMCs or T cells enriched from blood (not recorded which). The chain is built from TRBV5-5 and TRBJ2-2; D unclear. CDR3 in amino acids: CASSSRHPNTGELFF. The CDR3 DNA is TGTGCCAGCAGCTCCCGACACCCGAACACCGGGGAGCTGTTTTTT.